A selection of T cell receptor beta chains follows, all from one sample in a study of OX40 agonist ivuxolimab in advanced cancers. The data were produced by immunoSEQ multiplex PCR, yet TCRdb's version contains in-frame clones alone and is incomplete. The sample records tens of thousands of clones, approximately 91% being singletons. This specimen was CD4+ or CD8+ T cells sorted from blood, taken in a trial of the OX40 agonist ivuxolimab. These receptors were collected from an adult with an advanced solid tumor such as melanoma, head and neck, liver or kidney cancer. The CDR3 runs from the conserved cysteine through the conserved F or W. The order of the fields is clone size, V gene, J gene, D gene, CDR3 protein, CDR3 DNA. D genes are given only for firm matches. Size tells how often a clone was seen (once, few, many) or the class of an expanded clone, and some rows leave it out.

.,TRBV7-2,TRBJ1-2,.,CASSFGRENYGYTF,TGTGCCAGCAGCTTCGGCAGGGAAAACTATGGCTACACCTTC
.,TRBV6-1,TRBJ2-1,TRBD2,CASSEAGRGAGNEQFF,TGTGCCAGCAGTGAAGCCGGGCGGGGGGCCGGCAATGAGCAGTTCTTC
.,TRBV5-1,TRBJ2-7,TRBD2,CASSLRPGPRERGGVEQYF,TGCGCCAGCAGCTTGCGCCCGGGCCCTCGCGAGCGGGGGGGCGTTGAGCAGTACTTC
few,TRBV7-9,TRBJ2-5,TRBD1,CASSPWTGMEETQYF,TGTGCCAGCAGCCCCTGGACAGGGATGGAAGAGACCCAGTACTTC
.,TRBV18,TRBJ2-1,TRBD2,CASSRLGLEINNEQFF,TGTGCCAGCTCACGGCTGGGACTAGAAATAAACAATGAGCAGTTCTTC
.,TRBV5-4,TRBJ2-3,TRBD1,CASSFSDRGFPDTQYF,TGTGCCAGCAGCTTCTCTGACAGGGGTTTCCCAGATACGCAGTATTTT
.,TRBV30,TRBJ1-2,.,CAWSAGPLRGYTF,TGTGCCTGGAGTGCCGGGCCCCTAAGAGGCTACACCTTC
once,TRBV27,TRBJ2-3,.,CASARLPMTGDTQYF,TGTGCCAGCGCGAGGCTCCCCATGACGGGCGATACGCAGTATTTT
.,TRBV2,TRBJ1-1,.,CASRGDSFYEAFF,TGTGCCAGCAGGGGAGACAGTTTCTATGAAGCTTTCTTT
.,TRBV5-4,TRBJ2-5,TRBD1,CASSLEQGAGETQYF,TGTGCCAGCAGCTTGGAACAGGGGGCGGGAGAGACCCAGTACTTC
.,TRBV6-1,TRBJ1-5,.,CASRVDNARPQHF,TGTGCCAGCAGAGTGGACAACGCGCGGCCCCAGCATTTT
once,TRBV18,TRBJ1-3,.,CASSPFAGQDTIYF,TGTGCCAGCTCACCATTTGCAGGCCAAGACACCATATATTTT
.,TRBV7-2,TRBJ2-4,TRBD1,CASSLNHGQGTNIQYF,TGTGCCAGCAGCCTAAATCATGGACAGGGCACAAACATTCAGTACTTC
.,TRBV28,TRBJ1-3,.,CASRTTGRYSGNTIYF,TGTGCCAGCAGGACGACGGGACGGTACTCTGGAAACACCATATATTTT
once,TRBV5-6,TRBJ1-3,TRBD1,CASRFGGGASGNTIYF,TGTGCCAGCAGATTCGGAGGGGGCGCTTCTGGAAACACCATATATTTT
.,TRBV28,TRBJ2-4,TRBD1,CASRDRTGKNIQYF,TGTGCCAGCAGAGATAGGACAGGGAAAAACATTCAGTACTTC
.,TRBV28,TRBJ2-1,.,CASTPREYYNEQFF,TGTGCCAGCACCCCTAGGGAGTACTACAATGAGCAGTTCTTC
.,TRBV6-6,TRBJ2-1,.,CASSLVGEQFF,TGTGCCAGCAGCCTTGTAGGCGAGCAGTTCTTC
.,TRBV2,TRBJ1-2,.,CASWGGSYGYTF,TGTGCCAGCTGGGGGGGGAGCTATGGCTACACCTTC
.,TRBV19,TRBJ2-7,.,CASSRPTGPPYEQYF,TGTGCCAGTAGTCGCCCGACTGGGCCCCCCTACGAGCAGTACTTC
.,TRBV6-6,TRBJ2-7,.,CASSSATEQYF,TGTGCCAGCAGTTCTGCGACCGAGCAGTACTTC
.,TRBV5-1,TRBJ2-1,.,CASSLVRGSYNEQFF,TGCGCCAGCAGCTTGGTACGGGGGTCCTACAATGAGCAGTTCTTC